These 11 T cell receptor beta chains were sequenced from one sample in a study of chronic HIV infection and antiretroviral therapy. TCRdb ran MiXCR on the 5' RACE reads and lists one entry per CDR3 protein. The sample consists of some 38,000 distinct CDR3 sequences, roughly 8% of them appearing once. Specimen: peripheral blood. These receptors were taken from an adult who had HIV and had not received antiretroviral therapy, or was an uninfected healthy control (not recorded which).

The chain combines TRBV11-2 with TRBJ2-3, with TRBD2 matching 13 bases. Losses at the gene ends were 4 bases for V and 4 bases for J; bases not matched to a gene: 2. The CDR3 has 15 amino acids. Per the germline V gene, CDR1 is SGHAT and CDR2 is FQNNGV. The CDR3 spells CASSSGLAGADTQYF. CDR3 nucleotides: TGTGCCAGCAGCTCCGGACTAGCGGGAGCAGATACGCAGTATTTT.

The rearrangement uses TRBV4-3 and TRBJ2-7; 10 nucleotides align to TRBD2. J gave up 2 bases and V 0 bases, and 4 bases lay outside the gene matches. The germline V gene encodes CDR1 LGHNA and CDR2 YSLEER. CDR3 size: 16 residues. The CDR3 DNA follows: TGCGCCAGCAGCCAAGATGCGACTAGCGGGCCCTACGAGCAGTACTTC. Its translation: CASSQDATSGPYEQYF.

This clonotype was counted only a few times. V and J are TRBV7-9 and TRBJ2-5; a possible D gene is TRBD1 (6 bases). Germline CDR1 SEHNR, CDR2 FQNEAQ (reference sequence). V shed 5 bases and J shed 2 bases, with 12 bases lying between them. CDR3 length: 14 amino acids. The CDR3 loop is CASSAGGQQETQYF. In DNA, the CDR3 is TGTGCCAGCAGCGCAGGCGGACAGCAAGAGACCCAGTACTTC.

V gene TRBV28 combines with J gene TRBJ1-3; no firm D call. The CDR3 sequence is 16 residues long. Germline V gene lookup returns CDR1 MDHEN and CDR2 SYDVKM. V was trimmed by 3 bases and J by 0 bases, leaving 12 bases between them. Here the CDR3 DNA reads TGTGCCAGCAGTTTTGGAGAGGCTTACTCTGGAAACACCATATATTTT. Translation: CASSFGEAYSGNTIYF.

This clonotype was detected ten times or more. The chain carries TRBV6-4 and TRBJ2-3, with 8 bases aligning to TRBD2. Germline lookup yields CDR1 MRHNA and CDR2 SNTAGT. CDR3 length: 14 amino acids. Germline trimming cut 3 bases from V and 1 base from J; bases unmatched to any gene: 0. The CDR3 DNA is TGTGCCAGCAGTGAGCGGGAGGGCACAGATACGCAGTATTTT. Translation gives CASSEREGTDTQYF.

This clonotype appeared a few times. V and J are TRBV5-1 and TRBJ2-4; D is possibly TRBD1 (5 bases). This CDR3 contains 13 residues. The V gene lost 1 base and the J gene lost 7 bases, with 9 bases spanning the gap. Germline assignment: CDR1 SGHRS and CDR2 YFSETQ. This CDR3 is CASSLTGPNIQYF. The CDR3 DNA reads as TGCGCCAGCAGCTTGACAGGCCCCAACATTCAGTACTTC.

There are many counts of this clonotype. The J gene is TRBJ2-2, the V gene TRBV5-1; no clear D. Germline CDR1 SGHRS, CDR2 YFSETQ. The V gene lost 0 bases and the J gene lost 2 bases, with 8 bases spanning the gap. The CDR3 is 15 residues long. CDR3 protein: CASSLGIPNTGELFF. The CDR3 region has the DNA TGCGCCAGCAGCTTGGGGATCCCCAACACCGGGGAGCTGTTTTTT.

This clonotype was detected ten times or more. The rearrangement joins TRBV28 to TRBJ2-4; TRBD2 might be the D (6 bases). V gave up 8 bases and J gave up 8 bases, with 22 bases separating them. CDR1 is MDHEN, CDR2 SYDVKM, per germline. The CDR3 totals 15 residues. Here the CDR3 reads CASGKLLARGYIQYF. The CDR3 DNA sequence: TGTGCCAGCGGCAAGCTTCTAGCTCGGGGGTACATTCAGTACTTC.

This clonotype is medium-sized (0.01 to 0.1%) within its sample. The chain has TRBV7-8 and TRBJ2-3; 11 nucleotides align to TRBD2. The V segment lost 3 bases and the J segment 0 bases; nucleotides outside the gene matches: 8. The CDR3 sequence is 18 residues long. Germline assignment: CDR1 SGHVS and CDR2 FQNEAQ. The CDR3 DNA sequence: TGTGCCAGCAGCTTTGGCGCCACTAGCGGGAGTAGCACAGATACGCAGTATTTT. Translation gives CASSFGATSGSSTDTQYF. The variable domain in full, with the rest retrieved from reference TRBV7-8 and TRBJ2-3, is GAGVSQSPRYKVAKRGQDVALRCDPISGHVSLFWYQQALGQGPEFLTYFQNEAQLDKSGLPSDRFFAERPEGSVSTLKIQRTQQEDSAVYLCASSFGATSGSSTDTQYFGPGTRLTVL.

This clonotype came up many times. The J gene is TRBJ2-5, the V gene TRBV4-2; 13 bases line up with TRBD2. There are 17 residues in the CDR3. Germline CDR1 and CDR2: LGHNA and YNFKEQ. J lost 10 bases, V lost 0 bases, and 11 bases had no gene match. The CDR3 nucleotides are TGTGCCAGCAGCCAAGATACACTAGCGGGAGGGGGTAAGGACCAGTACTTC. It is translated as CASSQDTLAGGGKDQYF.

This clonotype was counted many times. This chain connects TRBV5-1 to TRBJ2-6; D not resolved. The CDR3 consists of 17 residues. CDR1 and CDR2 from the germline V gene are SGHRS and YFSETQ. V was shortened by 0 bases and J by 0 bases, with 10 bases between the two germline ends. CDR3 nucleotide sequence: TGCGCCAGCAGCTTGGCCCGGCAGTCCTCTGGGGCCAACGTCCTGACTTTC. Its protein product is CASSLARQSSGANVLTF.